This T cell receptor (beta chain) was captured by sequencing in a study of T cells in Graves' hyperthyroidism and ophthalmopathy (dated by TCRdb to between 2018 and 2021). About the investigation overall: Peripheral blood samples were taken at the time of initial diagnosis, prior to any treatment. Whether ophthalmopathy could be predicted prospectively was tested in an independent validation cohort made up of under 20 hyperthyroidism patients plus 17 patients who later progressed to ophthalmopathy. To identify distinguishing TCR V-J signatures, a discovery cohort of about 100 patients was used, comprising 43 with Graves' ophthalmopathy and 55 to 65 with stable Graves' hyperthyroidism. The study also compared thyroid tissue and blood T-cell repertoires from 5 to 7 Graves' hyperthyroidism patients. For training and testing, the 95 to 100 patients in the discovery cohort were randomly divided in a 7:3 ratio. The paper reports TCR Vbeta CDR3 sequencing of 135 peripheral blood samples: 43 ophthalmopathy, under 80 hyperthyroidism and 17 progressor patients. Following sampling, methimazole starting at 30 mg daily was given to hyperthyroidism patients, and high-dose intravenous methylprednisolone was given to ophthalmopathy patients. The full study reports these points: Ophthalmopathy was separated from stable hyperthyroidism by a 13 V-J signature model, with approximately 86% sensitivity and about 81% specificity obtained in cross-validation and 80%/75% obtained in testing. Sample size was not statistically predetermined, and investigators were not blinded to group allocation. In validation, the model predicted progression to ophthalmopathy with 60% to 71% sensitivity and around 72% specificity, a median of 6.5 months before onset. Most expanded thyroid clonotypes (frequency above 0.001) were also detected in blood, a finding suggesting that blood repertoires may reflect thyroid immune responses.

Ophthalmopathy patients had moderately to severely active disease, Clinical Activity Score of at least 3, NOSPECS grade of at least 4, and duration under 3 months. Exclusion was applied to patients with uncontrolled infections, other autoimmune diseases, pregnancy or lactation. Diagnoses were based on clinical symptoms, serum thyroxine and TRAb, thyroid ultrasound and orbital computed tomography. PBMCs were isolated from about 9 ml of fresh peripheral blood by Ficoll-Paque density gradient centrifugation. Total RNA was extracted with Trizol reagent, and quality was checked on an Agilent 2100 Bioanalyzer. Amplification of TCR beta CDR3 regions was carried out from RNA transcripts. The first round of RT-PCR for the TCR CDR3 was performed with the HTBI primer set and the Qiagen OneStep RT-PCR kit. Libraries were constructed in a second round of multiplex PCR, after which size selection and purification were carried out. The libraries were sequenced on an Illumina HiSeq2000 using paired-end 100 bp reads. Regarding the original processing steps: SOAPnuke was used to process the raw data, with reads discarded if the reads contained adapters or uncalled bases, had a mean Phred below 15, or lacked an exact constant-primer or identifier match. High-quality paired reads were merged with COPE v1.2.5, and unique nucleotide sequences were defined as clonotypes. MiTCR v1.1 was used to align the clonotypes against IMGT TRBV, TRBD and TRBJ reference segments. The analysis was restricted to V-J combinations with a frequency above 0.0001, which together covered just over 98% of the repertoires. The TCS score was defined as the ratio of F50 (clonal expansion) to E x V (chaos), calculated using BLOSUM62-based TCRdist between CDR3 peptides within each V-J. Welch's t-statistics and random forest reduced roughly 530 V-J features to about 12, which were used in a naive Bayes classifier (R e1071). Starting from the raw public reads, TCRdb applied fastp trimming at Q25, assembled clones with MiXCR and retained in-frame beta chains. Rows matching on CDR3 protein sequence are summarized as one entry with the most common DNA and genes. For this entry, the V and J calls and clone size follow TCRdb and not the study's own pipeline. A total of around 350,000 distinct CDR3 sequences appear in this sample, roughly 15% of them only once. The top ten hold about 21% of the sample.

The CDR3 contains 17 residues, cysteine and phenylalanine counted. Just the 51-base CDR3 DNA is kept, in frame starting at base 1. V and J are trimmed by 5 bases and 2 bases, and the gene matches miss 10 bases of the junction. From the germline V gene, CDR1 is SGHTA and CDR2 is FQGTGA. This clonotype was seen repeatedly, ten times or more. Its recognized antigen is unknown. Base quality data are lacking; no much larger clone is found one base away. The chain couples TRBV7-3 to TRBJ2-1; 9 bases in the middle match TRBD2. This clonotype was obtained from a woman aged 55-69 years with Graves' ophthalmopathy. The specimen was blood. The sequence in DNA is TGTGCCAGCAGCCCCCACGCGGGAGGGATGACCTACAATGAGCAGTTCTTC. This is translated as CASSPHAGGMTYNEQFF.